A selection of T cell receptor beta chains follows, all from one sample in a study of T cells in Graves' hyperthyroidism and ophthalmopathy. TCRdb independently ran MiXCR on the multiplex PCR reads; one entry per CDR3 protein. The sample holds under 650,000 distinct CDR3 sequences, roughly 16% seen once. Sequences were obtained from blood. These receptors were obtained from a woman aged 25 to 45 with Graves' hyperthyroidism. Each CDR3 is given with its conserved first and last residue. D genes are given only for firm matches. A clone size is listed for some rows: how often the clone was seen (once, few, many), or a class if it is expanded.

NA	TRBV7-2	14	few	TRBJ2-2	TGTGCCAGCATAGGCCAGCCGAACACCGGGGAGCTGTTTTTT	CASIGQPNTGELFF
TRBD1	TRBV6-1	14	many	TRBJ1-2	TGTGCCAGCAGAGCGACAGGGTCACGATATGGCTACACCTTC	CASRATGSRYGYTF
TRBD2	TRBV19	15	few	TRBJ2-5	TGTGCCAGTAGTTCGGTGGGACTACTCCAAGAGACCCAGTACTTC	CASSSVGLLQETQYF
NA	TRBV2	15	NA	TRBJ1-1	TGTGCCAGCAGTGAAGGCACGTTCATGAACACTGAAGCTTTCTTT	CASSEGTFMNTEAFF
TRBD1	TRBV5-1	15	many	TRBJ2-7	TGCGCCAGCAGCGCCGAACGGGACAGGTTCTACGAGCAGTACTTC	CASSAERDRFYEQYF
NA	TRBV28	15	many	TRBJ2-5	TGTGCCAGCAGCCGGGACCGGGAAGATCAAGAGACCCAGTACTTC	CASSRDREDQETQYF
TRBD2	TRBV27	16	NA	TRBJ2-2	TGTGCCAGTCAACCGGGACTAGCGGGAGAAACCGGGGAGCTGTTTTTT	CASQPGLAGETGELFF
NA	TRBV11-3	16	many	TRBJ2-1	TGTGCCAGCAGCCCCCTGGAGGGGGCGTCCTACAATGAGCAGTTCTTC	CASSPLEGASYNEQFF
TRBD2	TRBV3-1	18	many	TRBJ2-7	TGTGCCAGCAGCGCCCGATGGAGTTGGACTAGCGGGACTAACGAGCAGTACTTC	CASSARWSWTSGTNEQYF
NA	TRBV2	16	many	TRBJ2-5	TGTGCCAGCAGTGAACTTCGGTCCCGGTTCCAAGAGACCCAGTACTTC	CASSELRSRFQETQYF
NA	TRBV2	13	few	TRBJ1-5	TGTGCCAGCAGAATAGGGACCAATCAGCCCCAGCATTTT	CASRIGTNQPQHF
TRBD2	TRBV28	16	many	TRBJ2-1	TGTGCCAGCAGCGGACCGGGACTAGCGGTCTACAATGAGCAGTTCTTC	CASSGPGLAVYNEQFF
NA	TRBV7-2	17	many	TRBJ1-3	TGTGCCAGCAGCGGTGGACGGGGGTCTTCCTCTGGAAACACCATATATTTT	CASSGGRGSSSGNTIYF
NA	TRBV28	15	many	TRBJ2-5	TGTGCCAGCAGGGGAGAGACACCGTACCAAGAGACCCAGTACTTC	CASRGETPYQETQYF
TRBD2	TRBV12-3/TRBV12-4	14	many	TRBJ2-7	TGTGCCAGCAGCCCTTGGTCCGGGAGGTACGAGCAGTACTTC	CASSPWSGRYEQYF
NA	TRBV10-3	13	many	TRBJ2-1	TGTGCCATCAGTGCTGAGCAGGACAATGAGCAGTTCTTC	CAISAEQDNEQFF
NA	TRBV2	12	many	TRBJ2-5	TGTGCCAGCAGAGTGACCCAAGAGACCCAGTACTTC	CASRVTQETQYF
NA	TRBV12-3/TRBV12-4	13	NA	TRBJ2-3	TGTGCCACTAGGACAGCGCCCACAGATACGCAGTATTTT	CATRTAPTDTQYF
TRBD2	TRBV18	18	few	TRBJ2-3	TGTGCCAGCTCACCACTAGGTATTGGCGGGAGTAGCTCAGATACGCAGTATTTT	CASSPLGIGGSSSDTQYF
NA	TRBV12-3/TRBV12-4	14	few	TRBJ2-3	TGTGCCAGCAGTCCTCAGGGAAGCGCAGATACGCAGTATTTT	CASSPQGSADTQYF
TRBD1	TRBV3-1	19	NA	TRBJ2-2	TGTGCCAGCAGCCTCCTTTCCCGGGACAGGGTTCGGAACACCGGGGAGCTGTTTTTT	CASSLLSRDRVRNTGELFF
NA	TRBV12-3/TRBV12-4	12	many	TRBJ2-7	TGTGCCAGCAGTTTGGACAACCTCGAGCAGTACTTC	CASSLDNLEQYF
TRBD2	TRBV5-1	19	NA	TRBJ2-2	TGCGCCAGCAGCCTTAGCCTAGGACTAGCGGGAGATGGTACCGGGGAGCTGTTTTTT	CASSLSLGLAGDGTGELFF
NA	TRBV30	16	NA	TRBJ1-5	TGTGCCTGGAGTTCCCCCCTGTGGACAGAACATCAGCCCCAGCATTTT	CAWSSPLWTEHQPQHF
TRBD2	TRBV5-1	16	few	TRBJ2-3	TGCGCCAGCAGTTCGGCACTAGCGGGAGACGCAGATACGCAGTATTTT	CASSSALAGDADTQYF
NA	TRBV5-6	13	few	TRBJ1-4	TGTGCCAGCAGCTTGGGAAGCTATGAAAAACTGTTTTTT	CASSLGSYEKLFF
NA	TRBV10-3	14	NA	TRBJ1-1	TGTGCCATCAGTGAGGTAGGGGGGGCCACTGAAGCTTTCTTT	CAISEVGGATEAFF
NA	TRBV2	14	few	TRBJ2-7	TGTGCCAGCAGTTCCCACGGGGGGCTCTCCGAGCAGTACTTC	CASSSHGGLSEQYF
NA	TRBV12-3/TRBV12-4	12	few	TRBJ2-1	TGTGCCAGCAGCCACAGGATCCAAAGACAGTTCTTC	CASSHRIQRQFF
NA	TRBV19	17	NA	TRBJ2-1	TGTGCCAGTAGTATCGCTTCGGGGGCCCCAATACAAAATGAGCAGTTCTTC	CASSIASGAPIQNEQFF
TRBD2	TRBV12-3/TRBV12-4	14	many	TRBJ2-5	TGTGCCAGCAGCCTACTAGCGGGGAGGGAGACCCAGTACTTC	CASSLLAGRETQYF
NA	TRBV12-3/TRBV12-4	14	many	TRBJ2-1	TGTGCCAGCAGTCCCGGGACCGATCCACATGAGCAGTTCTTC	CASSPGTDPHEQFF
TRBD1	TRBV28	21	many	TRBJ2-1	TGTGCCAGCAGCCCTACCTCCGGACAGGGAGAGAGCGCAAGCTCCTACAATGAGCAGTTCTTC	CASSPTSGQGESASSYNEQFF
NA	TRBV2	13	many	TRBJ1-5	TGTGCCAGCAGAGAAGTTTTTAATCAGCCCCAGCATTTT	CASREVFNQPQHF
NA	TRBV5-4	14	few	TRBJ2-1	TGTGCCAGCAGCGCCCAACTAGAGAACCATGAGCAGTTCTTC	CASSAQLENHEQFF
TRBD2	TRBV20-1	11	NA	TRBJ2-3	TGCAGTGCTAGCGGGGGGGATACGCAGTATTTT	CSASGGDTQYF
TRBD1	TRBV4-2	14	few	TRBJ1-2	TGTGCCAGCAGCCAGGAACAGGGGGCGGATGGCTACACCTTC	CASSQEQGADGYTF
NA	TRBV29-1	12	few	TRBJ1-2	TGCAGCGTTGACAGAAATTATGCGGGCTACACCTTC	CSVDRNYAGYTF
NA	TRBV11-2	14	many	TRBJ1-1	TGTGCCAGCAGCTTAGAGGAGGGCTTTACTGAAGCTTTCTTT	CASSLEEGFTEAFF
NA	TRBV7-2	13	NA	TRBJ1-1	TGTGCCAGCAGCTTAAGGGGGTTGCCTGAAGCTTTCTTT	CASSLRGLPEAFF
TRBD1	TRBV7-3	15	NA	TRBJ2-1	TGTGCCAGCAGACGAACCCAGGGGGTTTACAATGAGCAGTTCTTC	CASRRTQGVYNEQFF